This T cell receptor beta chain derives from a study of cytomegalovirus exposure and HLA in healthy donors. Findings and limits, study-wide: In a later analysis, V- and J-gene trimming of beta chains associated with a DCLRE1C missense variant, replicated independently. As a later analysis revealed, the rate of TCR association differed by HLA locus, with DRB1 most and HLA-C fewest.

About this clone: The antigen remains unidentified.

60 Vbeta and 13 Jbeta primers were used in PCR. Data came from immunoSEQ multiplex PCR; TCRdb stores just in-frame clones and leaves some out. The table has under 150,000 clones, approximately 86% seen once. This CDR3 is 13 amino acids long. V gave up 7 bases and J gave up 4 bases, with 11 bases separating them. Germline values: CDR1 MNHNS, CDR2 SASEGT. This receptor was taken from a boy between 10 and 17 years old in good health and CMV-seronegative. The sample taken for sequencing was PBMCs. The V gene is TRBV6-1, the J gene TRBJ1-3; no reliable D call. CDR3 in amino acids: CASNQVIGNTIYF. CDR3 nucleotide sequence: TGTGCCAGCAACCAGGTGATCGGAAACACCATATATTTT.